One T cell receptor (beta chain) is described in this entry. With 2 bases removed from V and 2 bases from J, the gap between germline ends came to 7 bases. Germline V gene data show CDR1 as SGDLS and CDR2 as YYNGEE. The CDR3 is made up of 14 amino acids. The data were taken from a study of blood T cell repertoires in COVID-19. Per the study methods: Amplified reference gene primers provided the basis for estimating nucleated cell counts. Clones were read by immunoSEQ multiplex PCR, and TCRdb kept only the in-frame ones, dropping some. V, J and clone size are those of that table, while D and trimming were read from the DNA. The sample records around 300,000 clones, around 90% being singletons.

The receptor's source is a woman aged 35 to 49 who had recovered from COVID-19. The sequenced material came from peripheral blood. The genes are TRBV9 and TRBJ1-4, with TRBD1 as a possible D gene (6 bases). The DNA of the CDR3 is TGTGCCAGCAGCGTTACAGGGACTAATGAAAAACTGTTTTTT. Amino acid sequence: CASSVTGTNEKLFF. Complete variable domain (other parts from reference TRBV9 and TRBJ1-4): DSGVTQTPKHLITATGQRVTLRCSPRSGDLSVYWYQQSLDQGLQFLIQYYNGEERAKGNILERFSAQQFPDLHSELNLSSLELGDSALYFCASSVTGTNEKLFFGSGTQLSVL.